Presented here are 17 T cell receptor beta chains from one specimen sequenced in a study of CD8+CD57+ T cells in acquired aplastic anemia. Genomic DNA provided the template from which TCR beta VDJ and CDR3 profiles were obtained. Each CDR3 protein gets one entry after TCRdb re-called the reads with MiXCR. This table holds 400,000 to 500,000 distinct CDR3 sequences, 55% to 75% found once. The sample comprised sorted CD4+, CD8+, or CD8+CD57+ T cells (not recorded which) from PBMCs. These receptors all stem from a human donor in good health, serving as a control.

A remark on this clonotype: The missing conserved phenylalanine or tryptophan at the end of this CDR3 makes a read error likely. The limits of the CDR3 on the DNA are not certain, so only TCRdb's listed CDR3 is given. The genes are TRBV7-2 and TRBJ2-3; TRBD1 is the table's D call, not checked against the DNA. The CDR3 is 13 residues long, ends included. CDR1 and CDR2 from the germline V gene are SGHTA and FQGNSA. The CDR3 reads CASSRTGVWNQPQ.

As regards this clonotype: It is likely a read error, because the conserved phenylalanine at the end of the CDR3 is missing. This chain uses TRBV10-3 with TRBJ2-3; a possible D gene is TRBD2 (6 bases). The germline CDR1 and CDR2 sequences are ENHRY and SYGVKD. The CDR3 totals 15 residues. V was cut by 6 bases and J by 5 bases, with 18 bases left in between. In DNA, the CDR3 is TGTGCCATCAGGATTCACCGGGGAGGCGTAGATACGCAGTATATT. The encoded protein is CAIRIHRGGVDTQYI.

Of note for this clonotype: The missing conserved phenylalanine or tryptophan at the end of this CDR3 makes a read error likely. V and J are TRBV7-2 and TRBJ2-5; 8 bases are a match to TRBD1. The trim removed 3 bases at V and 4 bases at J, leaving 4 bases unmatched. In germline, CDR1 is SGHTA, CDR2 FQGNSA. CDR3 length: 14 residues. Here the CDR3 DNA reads TGTGCCAGCAGCTTGACAGGGGTGGGAGAGACCCAGTACTCC. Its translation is CASSLTGVGETQYS.

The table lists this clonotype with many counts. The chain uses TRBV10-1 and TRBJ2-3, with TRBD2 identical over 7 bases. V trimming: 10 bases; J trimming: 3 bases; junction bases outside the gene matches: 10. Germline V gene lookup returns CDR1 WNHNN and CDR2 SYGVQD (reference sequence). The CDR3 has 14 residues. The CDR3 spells CATLWEAGTDTQYF. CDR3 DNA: TGCGCCACCCTCTGGGAAGCGGGGACAGATACGCAGTATTTT.

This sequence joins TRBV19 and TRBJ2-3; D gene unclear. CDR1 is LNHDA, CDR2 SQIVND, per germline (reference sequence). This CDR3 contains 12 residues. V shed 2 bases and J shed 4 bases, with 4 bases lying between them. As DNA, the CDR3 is TGTGCCAGTAGTATACTCGCAGATACGCAGTATTTT. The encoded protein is CASSILADTQYF.

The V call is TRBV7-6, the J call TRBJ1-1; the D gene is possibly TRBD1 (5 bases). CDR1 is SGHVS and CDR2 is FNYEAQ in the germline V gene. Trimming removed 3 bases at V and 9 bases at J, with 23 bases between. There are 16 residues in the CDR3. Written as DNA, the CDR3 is TGTGCCAGCAGCTTGGGGCGGGGGTGGATAGAAAAACAAGCTTTCTTT. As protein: CASSLGRGWIEKQAFF.

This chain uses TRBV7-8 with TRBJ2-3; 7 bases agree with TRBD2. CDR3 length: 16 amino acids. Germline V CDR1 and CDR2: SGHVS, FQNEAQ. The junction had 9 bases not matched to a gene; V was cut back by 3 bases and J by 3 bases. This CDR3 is CASSFSGSGATDTQYF. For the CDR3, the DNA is TGTGCCAGCAGCTTCTCTGGGAGCGGGGCTACAGATACGCAGTATTTT.

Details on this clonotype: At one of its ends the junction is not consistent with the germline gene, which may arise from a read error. The CDR3 sequence: CASSAAGQGGTEAFF. DNA for the CDR3: TGTGCCAGCAGTGCAGCGGGACAGGGTGGCACTGAAGCTTTCTTT. The chain joins TRBV10-3 to TRBJ1-6; 9 nucleotides match TRBD1. TRBJ1-1 explains the end of the DNA better; the J call may be wrong. The CDR3 length is 15 residues. Germline V gene data show CDR1 as ENHRY and CDR2 as SYGVKD.

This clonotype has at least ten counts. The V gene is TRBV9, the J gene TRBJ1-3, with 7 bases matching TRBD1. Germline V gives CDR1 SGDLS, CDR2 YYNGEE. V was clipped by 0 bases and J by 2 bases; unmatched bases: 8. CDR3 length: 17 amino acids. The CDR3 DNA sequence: TGTGCCAGCAGCGTAGACCCGCAGGGGGGTACTGGAAACACCATATATTTT. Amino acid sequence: CASSVDPQGGTGNTIYF.

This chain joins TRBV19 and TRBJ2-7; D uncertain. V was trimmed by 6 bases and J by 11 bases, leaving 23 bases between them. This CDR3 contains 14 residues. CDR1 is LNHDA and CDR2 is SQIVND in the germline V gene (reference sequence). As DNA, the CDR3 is TGTGCCAGTAGCGCCCCGTTGGGTGACCTCAATGAGTACTTC. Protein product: CASSAPLGDLNEYF.

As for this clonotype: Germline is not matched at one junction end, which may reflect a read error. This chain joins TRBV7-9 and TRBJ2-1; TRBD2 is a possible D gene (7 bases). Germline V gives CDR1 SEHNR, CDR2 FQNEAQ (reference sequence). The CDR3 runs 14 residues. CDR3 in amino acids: CASSLEGGRRRQLF. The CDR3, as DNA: TGTGCCAGCAGCCTAGAGGGGGGGCGCAGAAGACAGTTATTC.

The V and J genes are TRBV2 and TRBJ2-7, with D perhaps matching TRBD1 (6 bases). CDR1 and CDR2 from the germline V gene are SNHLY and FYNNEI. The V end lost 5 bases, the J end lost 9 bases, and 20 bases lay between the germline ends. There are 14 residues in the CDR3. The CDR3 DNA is TGTGCCAGCAGTCCAGTTGACAGGCGAAGCGGGCAGTACTTC. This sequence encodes CASSPVDRRSGQYF.

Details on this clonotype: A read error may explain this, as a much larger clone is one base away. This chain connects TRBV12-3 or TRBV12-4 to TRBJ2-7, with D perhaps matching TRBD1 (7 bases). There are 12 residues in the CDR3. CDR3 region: CAGRQGLYEQYF. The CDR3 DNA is TGTGCCGGCAGACAGGGACTTTACGAGCAGTACTTC.

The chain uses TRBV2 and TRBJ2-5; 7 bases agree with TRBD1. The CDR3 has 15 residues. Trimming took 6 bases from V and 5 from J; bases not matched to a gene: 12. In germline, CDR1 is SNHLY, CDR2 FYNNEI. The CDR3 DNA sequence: TGTGCCAGCAGCCAAACAGGGGCCCAGCTGGAGACCCAGTACTTC. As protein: CASSQTGAQLETQYF.

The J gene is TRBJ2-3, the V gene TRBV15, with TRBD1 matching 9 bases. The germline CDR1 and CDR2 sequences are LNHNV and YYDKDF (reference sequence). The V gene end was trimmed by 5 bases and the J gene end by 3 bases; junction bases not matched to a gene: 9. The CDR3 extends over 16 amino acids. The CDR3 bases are TGTGCCACCAGCTGGGCGGGGACAGGGTCGACAGATACGCAGTATTTT. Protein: CATSWAGTGSTDTQYF.

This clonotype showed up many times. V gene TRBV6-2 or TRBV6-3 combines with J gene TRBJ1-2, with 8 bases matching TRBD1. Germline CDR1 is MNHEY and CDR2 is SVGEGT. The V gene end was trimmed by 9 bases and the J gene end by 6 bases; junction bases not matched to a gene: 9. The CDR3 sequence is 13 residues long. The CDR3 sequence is CASSGGAENGYTF. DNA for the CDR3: TGTGCCAGTTCAGGGGGCGCGGAAAATGGCTACACCTTC.

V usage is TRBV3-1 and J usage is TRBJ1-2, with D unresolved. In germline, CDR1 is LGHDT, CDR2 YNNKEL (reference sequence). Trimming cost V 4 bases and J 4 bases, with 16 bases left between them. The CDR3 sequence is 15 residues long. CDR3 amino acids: CASSRPDWGPYGYTF. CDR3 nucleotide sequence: TGTGCCAGCAGCCGCCCCGACTGGGGTCCCTATGGCTACACCTTC.